The 12 T cell receptor beta chains below come from one sample, sequenced in a study of blood T cell repertoires in COVID-19. Generated by immunoSEQ multiplex PCR, the TCRdb table keeps only in-frame clones and is missing some. The sample carries fewer than 200,000 clones, around 90% recorded once. The sample was peripheral blood. These receptors came from a woman between 45 and 60 years old with acute or convalescent COVID-19.

The chain carries TRBV30 and TRBJ2-1; 8 bases fit TRBD1. Per the germline V gene, CDR1 is GTSNPN and CDR2 is SVGIG (reference sequence). The J segment lost 4 bases and the V segment lost 2 bases, leaving 7 bases of the junction unmatched. This CDR3 is built from 15 residues. CDR3 sequence: CAWSPVYRGYNEQFF. CDR3 DNA: TGTGCCTGGAGTCCTGTTTACAGGGGGTACAATGAGCAGTTCTTC.

The chain is built from TRBV4-3 and TRBJ1-5; 9 bases fit TRBD1. After removal of 3 bases from V and 6 bases from J, the junction contained 6 bases not matched to a gene. CDR1 is LGHNA and CDR2 is YSLEER in the germline V gene. The CDR3 contains 15 residues. Written as DNA, the CDR3 is TGCGCCAGCAGCCAGGGGACAGGGAGCGGTCAGCCCCAGCATTTT. It encodes CASSQGTGSGQPQHF.

The chain links TRBV5-1 to TRBJ2-1; TRBD2 matches 9 bases. The germline gives CDR1 SGHRS, CDR2 YFSETQ. V lost 0 bases, J lost 7 bases, and 8 bases stayed unmatched. This CDR3 has 16 amino acids. The CDR3 here is CASSLGGGGAYNEQFF. The CDR3 nucleotides are TGCGCCAGCAGCTTGGGGGGCGGGGGGGCGTATAATGAGCAGTTCTTC.

The V and J genes are TRBV19 and TRBJ2-6, with 8 bases that match TRBD2. Unmatched junction bases numbered 12, after V lost 11 bases and J lost 6 bases. The CDR3 is 15 amino acids. CDR1 and CDR2 from the germline V gene are LNHDA and SQIVND (reference sequence). The CDR3 coding sequence is TGTGCCGCCCGGGGGGGAGATCTCTTGGCCAACGTCCTGACTTTC. Its translation is CAARGGDLLANVLTF.

The rearrangement links TRBV6-5 to TRBJ1-4, with TRBD1 matching 9 bases. The V gene's germline CDR1 is MNHEY and CDR2 SVGAGI. V gave up 2 bases and J gave up 7 bases; unmatched junction bases: 8. This CDR3 contains 16 residues. The CDR3 reads CASSYQTGGRGEKLFF. CDR3 in DNA: TGTGCCAGCAGTTACCAAACAGGGGGCCGGGGTGAAAAACTGTTTTTT.

This clone was seen a single time. The CDR3 region has the DNA TGTGCCAGCAGCTCCAATAACTGGAATGAGCAGTTCTTC. Its protein product is CASSSNNWNEQFF. The rearrangement links TRBV13 to TRBJ2-1; D is unresolved. The CDR3 contains 13 residues. Germline CDR1 is PRHDT and CDR2 is FYEKMQ (reference sequence). The V end lost 4 bases, the J end lost 7 bases, and 11 bases lay between the germline ends.

The chain is built from TRBV25-1 and TRBJ2-1; D uncertain. This CDR3 has 15 residues. V gave up 5 bases and J gave up 0 bases, with 11 bases separating them. Germline V lookup: CDR1 MGHDK, CDR2 SYGVNS. This chain's CDR3 is CASSKEFSSYNEQFF. The CDR3 DNA reads TGTGCCAGCAGTAAAGAGTTTAGCTCCTACAATGAGCAGTTCTTC.

This sequence joins TRBV4-3 and TRBJ2-1, with TRBD2 identical over 14 bases. J lost 9 bases, V lost 0 bases, and 4 bases had no gene match. CDR1 is LGHNA and CDR2 is YSLEER in the germline V gene. The CDR3 is made up of 16 amino acids. The CDR3: CASSQETSGRASEQFF. The CDR3 DNA reads TGCGCCAGCAGCCAAGAGACTAGCGGGAGGGCCAGTGAGCAGTTCTTC.

This clone was counted between two and nine times. The chain's CDR3 is CASSLAETGASPQYF. The CDR3 region has the DNA TGTGCCAGCAGCTTAGCGGAGACAGGGGCTTCGCCGCAGTACTTC. The chain employs TRBV7-6 and TRBJ2-7; TRBD1 matches 8 bases. V lost 0 bases to trimming and J lost 9 bases; unmatched junction nucleotides: 10. This CDR3 contains 15 residues. Germline CDR1 and CDR2: SGHVS and FNYEAQ.

Concerning this clone: The sample contains more than one DNA sequence encoding this CDR3. The chain joins TRBV11-2 to TRBJ2-5; D unclear. Between the trimmed V and J ends, which lost 3 bases and 2 bases, there was a span of 7 bases. The CDR3 sequence is 13 residues long. CDR1 SGHAT and CDR2 FQNNGV come from the germline V gene. CDR3 residues: CASSFTEQETQYF. CDR3 in DNA: TGTGCCAGCAGCTTTACAGAGCAAGAGACCCAGTACTTC.

The rearrangement joins TRBV6-1 to TRBJ1-6; D is perhaps TRBD1 (6 bases). The V and J ends lost 1 base and 7 bases respectively, with 11 bases between them. The CDR3 has 15 amino acids. Germline CDR1 is MNHNS and CDR2 is SASEGT. Here the CDR3 reads CASSEGTGTNSPLHF. CDR3 coding DNA: TGTGCCAGCAGTGAAGGTACGGGGACAAATTCACCCCTCCACTTT.

DNA of the CDR3: TGTGCCAGCAGCTTAGCTCACCCCATGGGGGGGAGCTCCTACGAGCAGTACTTC. Translating gives CASSLAHPMGGSSYEQYF. The J gene is TRBJ2-7, the V gene TRBV7-2, with 7 bases that match TRBD2. Losses at the gene ends were 0 bases for V and 0 bases for J; bases not matched to a gene: 11. This CDR3 has 18 residues. Germline V gives CDR1 SGHTA, CDR2 FQGNSA.